This TCR beta chain was retrieved from a study of tumor-infiltrating lymphocytes in primary liver carcinoma. Between about 17 and 34 mg of unsorted bulk tissue served as the source from which RNA and DNA were co-extracted. Primary liver carcinoma in the patients was surgically resected. None of the patients had received treatment, and all had chronic HBV infection. Germline assignment: CDR1 SQVTM and CDR2 ANQGSEA. This CDR3 spans 13 amino acids. Making TCR beta cDNA involved approximately 520 ng total RNA and a constant-region primer. Amplification in three nested multiplex PCR rounds with slightly modified ARM-PCR gave rise to TCR beta libraries. TRBV1-TRBV30 forward primers paired with a C-beta reverse primer were used in the first two PCR rounds, which ran approximately 11 cycles each. MiXCR, run by TCRdb on the multiplex PCR reads, gives a single entry per CDR3 protein. The table has around 190,000 distinct CDR3 sequences, just under 85% seen once.

Note on this clonotype: A read error may produce the germline difference seen at one junction end.

The V and J genes are TRBV29-1 and TRBJ2-3; 7 positions match TRBD1. Sequencing input: tumor tissue from primary liver carcinoma. The sequence derives from a man aged 35 to 55 with primary liver carcinoma and hepatitis B virus infection. The CDR3 loop is CTGRQGGTDTQYF. In DNA, the CDR3 is TGCACCGGAAGACAGGGTGGCACAGATACGCAGTATTTC.